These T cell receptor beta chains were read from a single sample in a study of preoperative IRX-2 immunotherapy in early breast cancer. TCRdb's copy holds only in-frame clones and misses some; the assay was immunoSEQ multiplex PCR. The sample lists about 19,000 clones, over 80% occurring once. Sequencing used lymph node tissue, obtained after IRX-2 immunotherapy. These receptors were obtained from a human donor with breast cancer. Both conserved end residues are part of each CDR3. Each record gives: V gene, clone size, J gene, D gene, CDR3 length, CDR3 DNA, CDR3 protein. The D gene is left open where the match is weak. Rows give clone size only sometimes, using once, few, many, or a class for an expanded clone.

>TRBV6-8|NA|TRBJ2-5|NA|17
TGTGCCAGCAGTTACAGAGGGGGAGGCAGGGCCCAAGAGACCCAGTACTTC
CASSYRGGGRAQETQYF
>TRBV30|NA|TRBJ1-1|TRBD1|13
TGTGCCTGCCCCGGGACAGACTCAATCGAAGCTTTCTTT
CACPGTDSIEAFF
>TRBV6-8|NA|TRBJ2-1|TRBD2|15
TGTGCCATCAGGACGACTAGCGGGGTAAGGGATGAGCAGTTCTTC
CAIRTTSGVRDEQFF
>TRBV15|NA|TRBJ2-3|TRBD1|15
TGTGCCACCAGCGGGGGACAGGGGGTTGAGGATACGCAGTATTTT
CATSGGQGVEDTQYF
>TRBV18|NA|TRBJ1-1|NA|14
TGTGCCAGCTCACCAAGGGAGGAGGTCACTGAAGCTTTCTTT
CASSPREEVTEAFF
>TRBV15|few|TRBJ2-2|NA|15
TGTGCCACCAGCAGAGACAGGTTGAACACCGGGGAGCTGTTTTTT
CATSRDRLNTGELFF
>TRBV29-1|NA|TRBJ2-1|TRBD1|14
TGCAGCGTTGTTCCGGGACAGCATAACAATGAGCAGTTCTTC
CSVVPGQHNNEQFF
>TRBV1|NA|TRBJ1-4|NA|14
TGCGCCAGCAGCCAAGAAGCAGGGTATGAAAAACTGTTTTTT
CASSQEAGYEKLFF
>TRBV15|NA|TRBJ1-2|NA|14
TGTGCCACCAGCAGAGAGGGGGGATTCGGTGGCTACACCTTC
CATSREGGFGGYTF
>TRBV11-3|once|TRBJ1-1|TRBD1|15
TGTGCCAGCAGCTTAGTGGAGACAGGGCACACTGAAGCTTTCTTT
CASSLVETGHTEAFF
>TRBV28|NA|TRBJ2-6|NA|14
TGTGCCAGCAGTGGGAGCTCTGGGGCCAACGTCCTGACTTTC
CASSGSSGANVLTF
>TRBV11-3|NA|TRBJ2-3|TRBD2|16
TGTGCCAGCAGCAACCGACTAGCGGGAGGTGTGGATACGCAGTATTTT
CASSNRLAGGVDTQYF
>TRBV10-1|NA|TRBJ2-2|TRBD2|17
TGCGCCAGCAGTGACCTTAGCGGGAGGGCGAACACCGGGGAGCTGTTTTTT
CASSDLSGRANTGELFF
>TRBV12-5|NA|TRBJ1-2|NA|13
TGTGCCAGCATGAGCAGGGAGGCTATAGGCTACACCTTC
CASMSREAIGYTF
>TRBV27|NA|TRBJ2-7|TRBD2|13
TGTGCCAGCAGACCGGGACTAGCGGGGGAGCAGTACTTC
CASRPGLAGEQYF
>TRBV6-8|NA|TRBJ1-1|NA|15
TGTGCCAGCACCCGACGGGGGATGGGGAACACTGAAGCTTTCTTT
CASTRRGMGNTEAFF
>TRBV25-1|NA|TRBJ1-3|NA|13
TGTGCCAGCAGGGATGACTCTGGAAACACCATATATTTT
CASRDDSGNTIYF
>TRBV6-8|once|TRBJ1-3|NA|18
TGTGCCAGCAGTTATTCGTTTTTGGCCATGAGCTCTGGAAACACCATATATTTT
CASSYSFLAMSSGNTIYF
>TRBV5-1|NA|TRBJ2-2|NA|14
TGCGCCAGCAGAGGGCCCCAGAACACCGGGGAGCTGTTTTTT
CASRGPQNTGELFF
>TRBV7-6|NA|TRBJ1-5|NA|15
TGTGCCAGCAGCTTCAGGGGATTTGACAATCAGCCCCAGCATTTT
CASSFRGFDNQPQHF
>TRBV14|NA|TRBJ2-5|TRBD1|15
TGTGCCAGCAGCCAGGGTGCAGGGGGCACGGCGACCCAGTACTTC
CASSQGAGGTATQYF
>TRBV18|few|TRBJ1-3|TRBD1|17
TGTGCCAGCTCACCACGGCGGGGACAGGGAACTGGAAACACCATATATTTT
CASSPRRGQGTGNTIYF
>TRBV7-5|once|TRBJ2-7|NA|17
TGTGCCAGCAGCTTAAGTATGGCCGGGACGGTACCCTACGAGCAGTACTTC
CASSLSMAGTVPYEQYF
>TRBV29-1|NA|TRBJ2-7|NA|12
TGCAGCGTTTCAGGGTCTCCATACGAGCAGTACTTC
CSVSGSPYEQYF
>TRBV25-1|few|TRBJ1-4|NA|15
TGTGCCAGCAGTGACTCCGGGACACACGTGGAAAAACTGTTTTTT
CASSDSGTHVEKLFF
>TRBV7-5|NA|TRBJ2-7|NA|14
TGTGCCAGCAGCTTTCAGACAGGGGATTACGAGCAGTACTTC
CASSFQTGDYEQYF
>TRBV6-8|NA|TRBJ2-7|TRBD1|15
TGTGCCAGCAGTTCCCTACGGGGACAGTACTACGAGCAGTACTTC
CASSSLRGQYYEQYF
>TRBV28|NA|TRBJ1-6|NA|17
TGTGCCAGCAGTTCCTCAGGGAAGGCTTTCTATAATTCACCCCTCCACTTT
CASSSSGKAFYNSPLHF
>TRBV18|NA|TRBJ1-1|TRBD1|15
TGTGCCAGCTCACCTGGGGACAGGGGGTACACTGAAGCTTTCTTT
CASSPGDRGYTEAFF
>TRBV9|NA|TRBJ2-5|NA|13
TGTGCCAGCAGTGCGAGGAGGGGTGAGACCCAGTACTTC
CASSARRGETQYF
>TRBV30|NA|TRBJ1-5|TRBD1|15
TGTGCCTGGAGTGTACCAGGACAGGGATGGAAGCCCCAGCATTTT
CAWSVPGQGWKPQHF
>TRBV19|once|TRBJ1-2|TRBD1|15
TGTGCCAGTAGTATAGCCGGACAGGGTCCCTATGGCTACACCTTC
CASSIAGQGPYGYTF
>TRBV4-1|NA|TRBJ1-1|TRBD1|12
TGCACCAGCAGCCGGGACAGGGGTGAAGCTTTCTTT
CTSSRDRGEAFF
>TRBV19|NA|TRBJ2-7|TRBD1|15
TGTGCCAGTAGTGTCCCCGGACAGGGGATCTACGAGCAGTACTTC
CASSVPGQGIYEQYF
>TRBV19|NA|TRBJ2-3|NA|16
TGTGCCAGTAGCGCCGGGAACACAGGGAGCACAGATACGCAGTATTTT
CASSAGNTGSTDTQYF
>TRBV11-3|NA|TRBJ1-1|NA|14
TGTGCCAGCAGCTTGGGGCAGGGGAACACTGAAGCTTTCTTT
CASSLGQGNTEAFF
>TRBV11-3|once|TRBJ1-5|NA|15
TGTGCCAGCAGCTTAGACCCCTTGAGGAATCAGCCCCAGCATTTT
CASSLDPLRNQPQHF
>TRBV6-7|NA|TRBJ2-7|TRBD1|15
TGTGCCAGCAGTTCAGGACAGGCGGAGGCCTACGAGCAGTACTTC
CASSSGQAEAYEQYF
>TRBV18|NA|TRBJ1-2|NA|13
TGTGCCAGCTCACCGGATGGTTCCTATGGCTACACCTTC
CASSPDGSYGYTF
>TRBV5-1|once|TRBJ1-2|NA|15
TGCGCCAGCAGCTTGAGCCTGGATCAAAACTATGGCTACACCTTC
CASSLSLDQNYGYTF
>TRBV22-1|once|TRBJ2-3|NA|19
TGTGCCACCAGTGATAACAGCGGGAGCCGCGGCCCGGGCACAGATACGCAGTATTTT
CATSDNSGSRGPGTDTQYF
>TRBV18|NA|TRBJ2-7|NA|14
TGTGCCAGCTCACTTGCGGACGGACCCTACGAGCAGTACTTC
CASSLADGPYEQYF
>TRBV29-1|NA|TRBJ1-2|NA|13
TGCAGCGTTGAAGATACGGCGGGTTATGGCTACACCTTC
CSVEDTAGYGYTF
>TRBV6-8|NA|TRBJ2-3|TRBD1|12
TGTGCCACCCGACAGGGGGGAGATACGCAGTATTTT
CATRQGGDTQYF
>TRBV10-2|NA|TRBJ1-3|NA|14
TGCGCCAGCACCCCCAGCCACTCTGGAAACACCATATATTTT
CASTPSHSGNTIYF
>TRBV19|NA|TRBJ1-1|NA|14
TGTGCCAGTAGTATAACAGCCATGAACACTGAAGCTTTCTTT
CASSITAMNTEAFF